One TCR beta chain is described in this entry. Germline assignment: CDR1 GTSNPN and CDR2 SVGIG (reference sequence). V lost 7 bases, J lost 1 base, and 13 bases lay in between. This CDR3 contains 14 residues. How the authors handled the data: How many nucleated cells were present was estimated from reference gene primer amplification. Generated by immunoSEQ multiplex PCR, the TCRdb table keeps only in-frame clones and is missing some. Clone size and the V and J calls come from that table; the DNA yielded D and trimming. This sample yields some 90,000 clones, of which about 90% are seen a single time; roughly 4.5% belongs to the top ten. The sample originates from a study of blood T cell repertoires in COVID-19. Study context: Acute and convalescent COVID-19 samples came from the United States, Italy and Spain. Nucleic acid was either cDNA or gDNA, and it came from T cells, B-cell-depleted T cells, or PBMCs.

The V and J genes are TRBV30 and TRBJ1-4, with no clear D. The receptor was isolated from a woman over 75 with active or convalescent COVID-19. The sequencing sample was made of peripheral blood. CDR3 residues: CASTTGVTNEKLFF. The DNA for the CDR3 is TGTGCCTCCACTACCGGGGTAACTAATGAAAAACTGTTTTTT.